These 22 T cell receptor beta chains originate from one sample sequenced in a study of human CD4 T cells and Enterobacteriaceae. Proliferating activated T cells were sorted by FACS as CFSE-low CD25+ ICOS+ after about 6-7 days. Memory CD4+ T cells were CFSE-labeled and cultured 2:1 with antigen-pulsed autologous monocytes. Sorting took every CD4+ cell except CD45RA+CCR7+CD95- naive cells, reaching over 95% purity. Profiling relied on immunoSEQ multiplex PCR, and the TCRdb table lists in-frame clones only, not all of them. This table holds about 390 clones, under 45% found once. What was sequenced was bacteria-reactive CD4+ T cells grown in culture. Stated subset: CFSE-low proliferating memory CD4 T cells sorted after in vitro stimulation with a heat-inactivated bacterium or M. tuberculosis lysate. The receptor source for this set is a human donor in good health.

The genes are TRBV5-8 and TRBJ2-7; a weak D match, TRBD2 (6 bases). This CDR3 is 13 amino acids long. From germline, CDR1 is SGHTS and CDR2 YDEGEE. The V end lost 4 bases, the J end lost 2 bases, and 10 bases lay between the germline ends. As DNA, the CDR3 is TGTGCCAGCAGCCGGGGAGGAGCCTACGAGCAGTACTTC. Translating it yields CASSRGGAYEQYF. The variable domain in full, with the rest retrieved from reference TRBV5-8 and TRBJ2-7, is EAGVTQSPTHLIKTRGQQATLRCSPISGHTSVYWYQQALGLGLQFLLWYDEGEERNRGNFPPRFSGRQFPNYSSELNVNALELEDSALYLCASSRGGAYEQYFGPGTRLTVT.

The chain is built from TRBV5-5 and TRBJ2-1; 9 nucleotides match TRBD1. The CDR3 extends over 14 amino acids. The V segment lost 4 bases and the J segment 5 bases; nucleotides outside the gene matches: 4. In germline, CDR1 is SGHKS, CDR2 YYEKEE (reference sequence). CDR3 sequence: CASSEGTGNNEQFF. The CDR3, as DNA: TGTGCCAGCAGCGAAGGGACAGGGAACAATGAGCAGTTCTTC.

By share, this clone ranks as large. This chain joins TRBV27 and TRBJ2-2; D not certain. CDR1 and CDR2 (germline): MNHEY, SMNVEV (reference sequence). This CDR3 has 13 residues. Trimming removed 8 bases at V and 0 bases at J, with 7 bases between. DNA for the CDR3: TGTGCCAGCGCCACCCCGAACACCGGGGAGCTGTTTTTT. Its translation: CASATPNTGELFF.

By proportion, this clone is medium-sized. The J gene is TRBJ2-7, the V gene TRBV30; TRBD1 aligns across 10 bases. There are 12 residues in the CDR3. Trimming removed 7 bases from V and 1 base from J; junction bases left unmatched: 1. Germline V gives CDR1 GTSNPN, CDR2 SVGIG (reference sequence). CDR3 sequence (DNA): TGTGCCTTGGACAGGGGGTCCTACGAGCAGTACTTC. It codes for CALDRGSYEQYF.

The chain joins TRBV7-3 to TRBJ2-2; no definite D call. Trimming shortened V by 4 bases and J by 7 bases, and 7 bases separated the two germline ends. Looked up from germline, CDR1 is SGHTA and CDR2 is FQGTGA. The CDR3 has 12 amino acids. CDR3 sequence: CASSSLFGELFF. In nucleotides, the CDR3 is TGTGCCAGCAGCTCCTTGTTCGGGGAGCTGTTTTTT.

This clone was observed a few times. The gene calls are TRBV19 and TRBJ2-6; D call uncertain. The CDR3 runs to 15 residues. The V end was cut by 4 bases, the J end by 2 bases, with 9 bases between. Germline V gene data show CDR1 as LNHDA and CDR2 as SQIVND (reference sequence). The CDR3 region has the DNA TGTGCCAGTAGTAATCAGGCGGCTGGGGCCAACGTCCTGACTTTC. It translates to CASSNQAAGANVLTF.

Judged by abundance, this clone is medium-sized. This rearrangement joins TRBV5-8 to TRBJ1-1; no clear D gene. V gave up 5 bases and J gave up 5 bases, with 13 bases separating them. There are 13 residues in the CDR3. Per the germline V gene, CDR1 is SGHTS and CDR2 is YDEGEE. Here the CDR3 reads CASRHNGETEAFF. Here the CDR3 DNA reads TGTGCCAGCAGGCATAATGGGGAAACTGAAGCTTTCTTT.

Relative to its sample, this clone is medium-sized. J is TRBJ1-5 and V is TRBV2; D remains unclear. The CDR3 runs to 13 residues. V dropped 2 bases and J dropped 2 bases, with 4 bases sitting between them. CDR1 SNHLY and CDR2 FYNNEI come from the germline V gene. DNA for the CDR3: TGTGCCAGCAGTGAACAGGGCAATCAGCCCCAGCATTTT. Translating it yields CASSEQGNQPQHF.

Within the sample, this clone is hyperexpanded. J is TRBJ1-1 and V is TRBV5-1, with unresolved D. This CDR3 comprises 16 residues. CDR1 and CDR2 (germline): SGHRS, YFSETQ. The germline V and J ends were trimmed by 0 bases and 5 bases, with 17 bases remaining between them. CDR3 loop: CASSLELTGVGTEAFF. In DNA form, the CDR3 reads TGCGCCAGCAGCTTGGAGCTCACGGGAGTGGGAACTGAAGCTTTCTTT. The variable domain in full, with the rest retrieved from reference TRBV5-1 and TRBJ1-1, is KAGVTQTPRYLIKTRGQQVTLSCSPISGHRSVSWYQQTPGQGLQFLFEYFSETQRNKGNFPGRFSGRQFSNSRSEMNVSTLELGDSALYLCASSLELTGVGTEAFFGQGTRLTVV.

Within the sample, this clone is medium-sized (0.01 to 0.1%). V and J are TRBV30 and TRBJ1-1; D might be TRBD1 (6 bases). Trimming removed 8 bases at V and 0 bases at J, with 13 bases between. The CDR3 runs to 13 residues. The germline CDR1 and CDR2 sequences are GTSNPN and SVGIG (reference sequence). CDR3 DNA sequence: TGTGCCCAAAACAGGGATTTGAACACTGAAGCTTTCTTT. This gives the protein CAQNRDLNTEAFF.

V usage is TRBV9 and J usage is TRBJ2-1, with no clear D. The CDR3 length is 10 residues. Germline CDR1 and CDR2: SGDLS and YYNGEE. V lost 10 bases to trimming and J lost 0 bases, with 2 bases between them. CDR3 amino acids: CAVSYNEQFF. CDR3 sequence (DNA): TGTGCCGTCTCCTACAATGAGCAGTTCTTC.

In this sample, this clone turned up once. The chain joins TRBV6-5 to TRBJ2-7; TRBD2 matches at 8 bases. V lost 6 bases and J lost 0; bases outside the gene matches: 7. CDR3 length: 15 residues. Germline V gene lookup returns CDR1 MNHEY and CDR2 SVGAGI. This CDR3 is CASRYGGTSSYEQYF. As DNA, the CDR3 is TGTGCCAGCAGGTACGGAGGGACTAGCTCCTACGAGCAGTACTTC.

This rearrangement joins TRBV19 to TRBJ2-7; weak D call: TRBD2 (6 bases). V gave up 10 bases and J gave up 3 bases, with 16 bases separating them. Germline assignment: CDR1 LNHDA and CDR2 SQIVND (reference sequence). The CDR3 sequence is 13 residues long. DNA for the CDR3: TGTGCCACAGCTGGGACTTTCAACTACGAGCAGTACTTC. This gives the protein CATAGTFNYEQYF. The full variable domain, in which reference TRBV19 and TRBJ2-7 provide the parts outside the CDR3, is DGGITQSPKYLFRKEGQNVTLSCEQNLNHDAMYWYRQDPGQGLRLIYYSQIVNDFQKGDIAEGYSVSREKKESFPLTVTSAQKNPTAFYLCATAGTFNYEQYFGPGTRLTVT.

J is TRBJ2-1 and V is TRBV28, with 9 bases lining up with TRBD2. Trimming at V came to 8 bases and at J to 7 bases, leaving 9 bases not matched to a gene. Germline CDR1 MDHEN, CDR2 SYDVKM. The CDR3 length is 14 residues. CDR3 residues: CASVSGSGANEQFF. CDR3 nucleotides: TGTGCCAGCGTTAGCGGGAGCGGGGCGAATGAGCAGTTCTTC.

This chain joins TRBV27 and TRBJ2-1; 11 bases align to TRBD2. This CDR3 has 15 residues. The germline gives CDR1 MNHEY, CDR2 SMNVEV (reference sequence). V dropped 7 bases and J dropped 7; count of bases not matched to a gene: 9. CDR3 sequence reads: CASTDTSGSENEQFF. As DNA, the CDR3 is TGTGCCAGCACTGATACTAGCGGGAGTGAGAATGAGCAGTTCTTC.

The V and J genes are TRBV5-1 and TRBJ1-1, with D perhaps matching TRBD1 (5 bases). Trimming shortened V by 0 bases and J by 0 bases, and 15 bases separated the two germline ends. The length of the CDR3 is 17 residues. CDR1 and CDR2 from the germline V gene are SGHRS and YFSETQ. The DNA of the CDR3 is TGCGCCAGCAGCTTGGAAGGCACCTCGGGGCTGAACACTGAAGCTTTCTTT. Protein: CASSLEGTSGLNTEAFF.

This clone turned up a few times. This chain joins TRBV4-2 and TRBJ2-1; 9 bases align to TRBD1. The CDR3 runs 14 residues. The V gene's germline CDR1 is LGHNA and CDR2 YNFKEQ. V lost 5 bases and J lost 5; bases outside the gene matches: 4. The CDR3 region is CASSEGTGNNEQFF. The CDR3 coding sequence is TGTGCCAGCAGCGAAGGGACAGGGAACAATGAGCAGTTCTTC.

V and J are TRBV15 and TRBJ2-1, with 8 bases that match TRBD2. Trimming removed 1 base from V and 0 bases from J; junction bases left unmatched: 2. The CDR3 contains 16 residues. Per the germline V gene, CDR1 is LNHNV and CDR2 is YYDKDF (reference sequence). In nucleotides, the CDR3 is TGTGCCACCAGCAGAGTAAGCGGGAGCTCCTACAATGAGCAGTTCTTC. This translates into CATSRVSGSSYNEQFF.

This clone was seen once. The V call is TRBV7-2, the J call TRBJ2-1; D may be TRBD2 (6 bases). Trimming stripped 2 bases from V and 2 bases from J, with 13 bases between. Germline V gives CDR1 SGHTA, CDR2 FQGNSA. The CDR3 is 16 residues long. DNA of the CDR3: TGTGCCAGCAGCTTAAGGTCACGGGAGACCTACAATGAGCAGTTCTTC. This gives the protein CASSLRSRETYNEQFF.

The table lists this clone with a few counts. The chain couples TRBV6-5 to TRBJ1-4; D uncertain. V shed 8 bases and J shed 6 bases, with 13 bases lying between them. CDR1 and CDR2 (germline): MNHEY, SVGAGI. This CDR3 has 13 amino acids. CDR3 in amino acids: CASAYQKYEKLFF. CDR3 nucleotides: TGTGCCAGCGCTTACCAAAAATATGAAAAACTGTTTTTT.

The genes are TRBV27 and TRBJ2-3; 8 bases line up with TRBD1. Germline CDR1 MNHEY, CDR2 SMNVEV (reference sequence). The V segment lost 6 bases and the J segment 9 bases; nucleotides outside the gene matches: 14. The CDR3 loop spans 15 amino acids. The DNA of the CDR3 is TGTGCCAGCAGGAGGACAGGGACCCTACATGAGACGCAGTATTTT. As protein: CASRRTGTLHETQYF.

This clone has more than one count but fewer than ten. The chain links TRBV7-2 to TRBJ1-2, with 9 bases aligning to TRBD1. The germline V gene encodes CDR1 SGHTA and CDR2 FQGNSA. The CDR3 contains 14 residues. Trimming cost V 5 bases and J 7 bases; bases outside gene matches: 8. The CDR3 protein is CASSLRPTGGGYTF. CDR3 coding DNA: TGTGCCAGCAGCCTACGACCGACAGGGGGTGGCTACACCTTC. Supplemented by reference TRBV7-2 and TRBJ1-2, the full variable domain reads GAGVSQSPSNKVTEKGKDVELRCDPISGHTALYWYRQSLGQGLEFLIYFQGNSAPDKSGLPSDRFSAERTGGSVSTLTIQRTQQEDSAVYLCASSLRPTGGGYTFGSGTRLTVV.